The T cell receptor (beta chain) under discussion was sequenced for a study of blood T cell repertoires in COVID-19. In the study overall: Researchers got acute and convalescent COVID-19 samples from the United States, Italy and Spain.

How the authors handled the data: From reference gene primer amplification, estimates of nucleated cell counts were derived. Assay used: immunoSEQ multiplex PCR; TCRdb lists only in-frame clones, some missing. D and trimming come from the DNA, and the V and J calls and clone size come from that table. The sample lists about 200,000 clones, around four fifths occurring once. Trimming at V came to 6 bases and at J to 7 bases, leaving 11 bases not matched to a gene. Germline CDR1 MNHEY, CDR2 SVGAGI. The CDR3 length is 15 residues. One Seattle source followed patients from active infection through their disease course.

Sequencing was done on a sample of peripheral blood. This TCR was recovered from a man between 60 and 75 years old with COVID-19, enrolled during active disease. The chain combines TRBV6-5 with TRBJ1-4; TRBD1 agrees at 7 bases. This CDR3 reads CASSQVRGGSEKLFF. The CDR3 DNA reads as TGTGCCAGCAGCCAGGTGCGAGGGGGCAGTGAAAAACTGTTTTTT.